The sequence of this TCR beta chain was determined in a study of read filtering for tumor transcriptome and immune sequencing. The length of the CDR3 is 16 residues. The ends lost 4 bases at V and 0 bases at J; junction bases unmatched: 5. Per the germline V gene, CDR1 is SGHRS and CDR2 is YFSETQ. This clonotype was observed at least ten times. Molecular barcoded adaptors covering alpha/delta and beta/gamma chains were used on about 390 ng RNA. TCRdb analysed the reads with MiXCR anew, one entry per CDR3 protein. This table holds about 22,000 distinct CDR3 sequences, approximately 15% found once. Material: a population of CD138-negative cells sorted from bone marrow. J is TRBJ2-1 and V is TRBV5-1; TRBD1 matches at 9 bases. This TCR was sampled from a donor aged 40 or older with multiple myeloma. The CDR3, as DNA: TGCGCCAGCAGCATCGGACAGGGGAGCTCCTACAATGAGCAGTTCTTC. As protein: CASSIGQGSSYNEQFF.